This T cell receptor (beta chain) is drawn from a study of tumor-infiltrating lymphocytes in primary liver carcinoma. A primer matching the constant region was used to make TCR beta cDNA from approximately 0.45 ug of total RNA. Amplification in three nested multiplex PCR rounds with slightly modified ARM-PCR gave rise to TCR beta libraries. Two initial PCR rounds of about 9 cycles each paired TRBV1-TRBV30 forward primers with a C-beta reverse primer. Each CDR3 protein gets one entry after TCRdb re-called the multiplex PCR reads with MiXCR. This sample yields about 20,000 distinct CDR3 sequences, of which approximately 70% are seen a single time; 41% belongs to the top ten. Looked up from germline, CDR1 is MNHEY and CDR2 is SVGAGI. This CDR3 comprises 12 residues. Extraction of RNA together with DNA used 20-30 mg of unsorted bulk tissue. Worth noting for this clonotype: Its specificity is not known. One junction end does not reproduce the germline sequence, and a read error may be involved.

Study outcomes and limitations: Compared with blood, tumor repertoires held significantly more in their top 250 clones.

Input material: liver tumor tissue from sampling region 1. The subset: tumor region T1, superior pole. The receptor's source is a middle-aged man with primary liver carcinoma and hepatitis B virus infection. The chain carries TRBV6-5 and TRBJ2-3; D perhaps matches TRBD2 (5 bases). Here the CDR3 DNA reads TGTGCCAACAGTTACTCTATGACTATGCAGTATTTT. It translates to CANSYSMTMQYF.